This passage covers 10 T cell receptor beta chains from one sample sequenced in a study of shared clonotypes between healthy human individuals. Clones were sequenced by immunoSEQ multiplex PCR, and TCRdb holds only the in-frame ones, with some missing. The sample gives about 2.4 million clones, roughly 93% of which show up once; roughly 0.39% is in the top ten. The sample taken for sequencing was naive CD4+ T cells from PBMCs. As to subset: CD45RA+ positively selected. The source of these receptors is a man aged 18-30 years in good health. Some clones in this sample may be carry-over from other donors' samples.

For this clone: The same CDR3 also results from other DNA sequences found in this sample. The chain links TRBV9 to TRBJ2-6; D remains unclear. CDR3 length: 15 amino acids. With 1 base removed from V and 0 bases from J, the gap between germline ends came to 5 bases. Germline lookup yields CDR1 SGDLS and CDR2 YYNGEE. The CDR3 DNA reads as TGTGCCAGCAGCGTATCGGGCTCTGGGGCCAACGTCCTGACTTTC. Its translation is CASSVSGSGANVLTF.

This chain connects TRBV7-9 to TRBJ2-5; 9 bases are a match to TRBD1. The J call may not be correct, given that the DNA end is closer to TRBJ2-7. In germline, CDR1 is SEHNR, CDR2 FQNEAQ (reference sequence). The CDR3 has 15 residues. CDR3 DNA sequence: TGTGCCAGCAGTCAGTCATGGGACAGGGTCTACGAGCAGTACTTC. Its translation is CASSQSWDRVYEQYF.

V gene TRBV6-1 combines with J gene TRBJ1-4; D is uncertain. The CDR3 spans 15 residues. The V end lost 2 bases, the J end lost 8 bases, and 15 bases lay between the germline ends. The V gene's germline CDR1 is MNHNS and CDR2 SASEGT. The CDR3 protein is CASSERGNPGEKLFF. In DNA, the CDR3 is TGTGCCAGCAGTGAACGCGGGAACCCGGGGGAAAAACTGTTTTTT.

The chain employs TRBV11-1 and TRBJ1-1, with 9 bases identical to TRBD1. CDR3 length: 14 amino acids. Germline CDR1 is SGHAT and CDR2 is FQDESV (reference sequence). V lost 4 bases, J lost 4 bases, and 4 bases stayed unmatched. The CDR3 nucleotides read TGTGCCAGCAGCTCAGACAGGGGGGTCACTGAAGCTTTCTTT. Protein: CASSSDRGVTEAFF.

This rearrangement joins TRBV10-3 to TRBJ2-5, with 10 bases lining up with TRBD2. CDR1 is ENHRY and CDR2 is SYGVKD in the germline V gene. Trimming cost V 3 bases and J 4 bases; bases outside gene matches: 11. The CDR3 runs 17 residues. The CDR3 region has the DNA TGTGCCATCAGTGACGAGCGGGAGGGCAACGCCCCAGAGACCCAGTACTTC. Protein sequence: CAISDEREGNAPETQYF.

This chain joins TRBV5-5 and TRBJ2-2, with D possibly being TRBD1 (7 bases). This CDR3 is 15 amino acids long. V lost 4 bases and J 4 bases, leaving 14 bases between the germline ends. Germline CDR1 is SGHKS and CDR2 is YYEKEE (reference sequence). The chain's CDR3 is CASSGGTEITGELFF. In nucleotides, the CDR3 is TGTGCCAGCAGCGGGGGGACAGAAATCACCGGGGAGCTGTTTTTT. Together with reference TRBV5-5 and TRBJ2-2, the CDR3 gives the full variable domain: DAGVTQSPTHLIKTRGQQVTLRCSPISGHKSVSWYQQVLGQGPQFIFQYYEKEERGRGNFPDRFSARQFPNYSSELNVNALLLGDSALYLCASSGGTEITGELFFGEGSRLTVL.

This rearrangement joins TRBV5-4 to TRBJ2-3; D remains ambiguous. CDR1 and CDR2 (germline): SGHNT, YYREEE (reference sequence). Trimming shortened V by 0 bases and J by 2 bases, and 10 bases separated the two germline ends. This CDR3 contains 15 residues. CDR3 loop: CASSLVGGDTDTQYF. DNA of the CDR3: TGTGCCAGCAGCTTGGTAGGCGGAGACACAGATACGCAGTATTTT.

Points on this clone: The sample carries other DNA sequences with the same CDR3. V is TRBV29-1 and J is TRBJ2-7; D may correspond to TRBD1 or TRBD2 (5 bases each). Germline V gene sequence: CDR1 SQVTM, CDR2 ANQGSEA. The CDR3 sequence is 13 residues long. Trimming removed 5 bases at V and 0 bases at J, with 11 bases between. CDR3 in amino acids: CSVRDGSSYEQYF. CDR3 DNA: TGCAGCGTTCGGGACGGAAGCTCCTACGAGCAGTACTTC.

Concerning this clone itself: Other DNA sequences of this sample code for an identical CDR3. The chain couples TRBV9 to TRBJ1-4; D remains ambiguous. Germline values: CDR1 SGDLS, CDR2 YYNGEE. The length of the CDR3 is 14 residues. V was trimmed by 0 bases and J by 2 bases, leaving 5 bases between them. For the CDR3, the DNA is TGTGCCAGCAGCGTAGGGGATACTAATGAAAAACTGTTTTTT. Encoded protein: CASSVGDTNEKLFF.

The genes are TRBV5-5 and TRBJ1-1; D unclear. The V gene's germline CDR1 is SGHKS and CDR2 YYEKEE (reference sequence). V was shortened by 3 bases and J by 6 bases, with 9 bases between the two germline ends. The CDR3 sequence is 12 residues long. The CDR3 spells CASSSGSPEAFF. CDR3 nucleotides: TGTGCCAGCAGCTCGGGGTCTCCTGAAGCTTTCTTT.